The 27 T cell receptor beta chains below were found in one sample sequenced in a study of cytomegalovirus exposure and HLA in healthy donors. PCR amplification relied on 60 Vbeta primers (plus 13 Jbeta primers). The repertoire was sequenced with immunoSEQ multiplex PCR; TCRdb's copy has only in-frame clones and lacks some. The sample has roughly 70,000 clones; about 81% are singletons. Input material: PBMCs. Source of these receptors: a man aged 65 to 79 in good health and CMV-seronegative.

The count of this clone is one. This chain joins TRBV27 and TRBJ2-7, with a possible D match to TRBD1 (6 bases). V dropped 5 bases and J dropped 4 bases, with 12 bases sitting between them. The CDR3 is 13 residues long. In germline, CDR1 is MNHEY, CDR2 SMNVEV (reference sequence). The CDR3 spells CASSQGTFYEQYF. As DNA, the CDR3 is TGTGCCAGCAGTCAGGGGACATTTTACGAGCAGTACTTC.

J is TRBJ2-1 and V is TRBV6-5; perhaps TRBD2 as D (6 bases). V shed 8 bases and J shed 5 bases, with 16 bases lying between them. CDR1 MNHEY and CDR2 SVGAGI come from the germline V gene. The CDR3 runs 14 residues. The CDR3 nucleotides are TGTGCCAGCCGGGAGCTCCGGGGCCACAATGAGCAGTTCTTC. As protein: CASRELRGHNEQFF.

The gene calls are TRBV27 and TRBJ1-1; perhaps TRBD1 as D (6 bases). V shed 4 bases and J shed 0 bases, with 12 bases lying between them. CDR1 and CDR2 (germline): MNHEY, SMNVEV (reference sequence). This CDR3 has 15 amino acids. The CDR3 loop is CASSSPAGVNTEAFF. The DNA of the CDR3 is TGTGCCAGCAGTTCCCCTGCAGGGGTGAACACTGAAGCTTTCTTT.

This chain uses TRBV18 with TRBJ1-1; the D gene is possibly TRBD1 (6 bases). Germline V CDR1 and CDR2: KGHSH, LQKENI. The V and J ends lost 6 bases and 2 bases respectively, with 10 bases between them. The CDR3 has 13 amino acids. The CDR3 loop is CASSGDKNTEAFF. CDR3 DNA: TGTGCCAGCTCGGGGGACAAAAACACTGAAGCTTTCTTT.

CDR3 coding DNA: TGCAGCGTTGAAAAGGGAGGGATAGCGGGAGGGCGGTACAATGAGCAGTTCTTC. Its protein is CSVEKGGIAGGRYNEQFF. The chain couples TRBV29-1 to TRBJ2-1; 11 bases line up with TRBD2. V trimming: 2 bases; J trimming: 4 bases; junction bases outside the gene matches: 13. The germline V gene encodes CDR1 SQVTM and CDR2 ANQGSEA. The CDR3 runs 18 residues.

The J gene is TRBJ1-1, the V gene TRBV7-9; D is unclear. From germline, CDR1 is SEHNR and CDR2 FQNEAQ (reference sequence). Trimming removed 11 bases at V and 1 base at J, with 14 bases between. The CDR3 is made up of 13 amino acids. The CDR3 DNA is TGTGCCTCCATCCGGGGAGGGAACACTGAAGCTTTCTTT. Its translation: CASIRGGNTEAFF.

The sample holds a few counts of this clone. The chain combines TRBV5-5 with TRBJ1-5; a possible D gene is TRBD1 (6 bases). The CDR3 is 14 residues long. The ends were cut back, 5 bases at V and 2 bases at J, with 11 bases in the middle. Germline CDR1 reads SGHKS; CDR2 reads YYEKEE (reference sequence). The CDR3 region is CASRPGVGNQPQHF. The CDR3 bases are TGTGCCAGCAGGCCAGGGGTTGGCAATCAGCCCCAGCATTTT.

The CDR3 protein is CASSRDRGWKEQYF. Written as DNA, the CDR3 is TGTGCCAGCAGCCGCGACCGCGGGTGGAAAGAGCAGTACTTC. This rearrangement joins TRBV7-2 to TRBJ2-7; tentatively, D is TRBD2 (5 bases). The V gene's germline CDR1 is SGHTA and CDR2 FQGNSA. The CDR3 contains 14 residues. V lost 5 bases to trimming and J lost 7 bases, with 18 bases between them.

The table lists this clone with a few counts. The chain uses TRBV4-3 and TRBJ1-6; a weak D match, TRBD1 (5 bases). This CDR3 spans 16 amino acids. Germline V gene sequence: CDR1 LGHNA, CDR2 YSLEER. V was trimmed by 0 bases and J by 4 bases, leaving 10 bases between them. CDR3 nucleotide sequence: TGCGCCAGCAGCCAAGAGGGGACTCAGTATAATTCACCCCTCCACTTT. This encodes CASSQEGTQYNSPLHF.

This clone has more than one count but fewer than ten. The chain uses TRBV5-1 and TRBJ1-3; 9 bases are a match to TRBD1. V lost 6 bases and J lost 2; bases outside the gene matches: 9. CDR3 length: 16 amino acids. CDR1 and CDR2 (germline): SGHRS, YFSETQ. The CDR3 DNA follows: TGCGCCAGCACACAAACAGGGGGCCTTGCTGGAAACACCATATATTTT. It specifies CASTQTGGLAGNTIYF.

The gene calls are TRBV29-1 and TRBJ1-2; 9 positions agree with TRBD1. From germline, CDR1 is SQVTM and CDR2 ANQGSEA. This CDR3 region has 15 residues. Trimming took 6 bases from V and 4 from J; bases not matched to a gene: 12. The CDR3 protein is CSVLVGTGRVYGYTF. CDR3 in DNA: TGCAGCGTCCTCGTCGGGACAGGGCGAGTCTATGGCTACACCTTC.

This clone was counted a few times. This chain links TRBV6-5 with TRBJ1-1, with TRBD1 as a possible D gene (5 bases). Trimming removed 4 bases at V and 1 base at J, with 7 bases between. CDR3 length: 13 residues. The germline V gene encodes CDR1 MNHEY and CDR2 SVGAGI. CDR3 sequence: CASSFQGNTEAFF. The CDR3 DNA is TGTGCCAGCAGTTTTCAGGGGAACACTGAAGCTTTCTTT.

In its sample, this clone was seen a few times. The chain uses TRBV5-6 and TRBJ2-7; possibly TRBD2 for D (5 bases). Trimming removed 1 base at V and 7 bases at J, with 15 bases between. From germline, CDR1 is SGHDT and CDR2 YYEEEE. This CDR3 region has 14 residues. CDR3 in amino acids: CASSLRLPSREQYF. CDR3 sequence (DNA): TGTGCCAGCAGCTTGAGACTACCCTCCCGGGAGCAGTACTTC.

This chain connects TRBV6-5 to TRBJ2-3; 9 bases line up with TRBD1. Germline V CDR1 and CDR2: MNHEY, SVGAGI. After removal of 5 bases from V and 3 bases from J, the junction contained 6 bases not matched to a gene. This CDR3 has 15 residues. The CDR3 DNA follows: TGTGCCAGCAGTCAGGGACAGGGACGGACAGATACGCAGTATTTT. This sequence encodes CASSQGQGRTDTQYF.

The chain combines TRBV4-3 with TRBJ1-2, with D possibly being TRBD1 (5 bases). CDR3 size: 15 residues. V dropped 1 base and J dropped 0 bases, with 9 bases sitting between them. Germline V CDR1 and CDR2: LGHNA, YSLEER. The DNA for the CDR3 is TGCGCCAGCAGCCAAGGGAGGGGCTCTAACTATGGCTACACCTTC. Translation gives CASSQGRGSNYGYTF.

This clone appeared a single time. The chain carries TRBV7-2 and TRBJ1-1; tentatively, D is TRBD1 (6 bases). The germline CDR1 and CDR2 sequences are SGHTA and FQGNSA. CDR3 length: 14 residues. Between the trimmed V and J ends, which lost 3 bases and 2 bases, there was a span of 10 bases. CDR3 nucleotide sequence: TGTGCCAGCAGCTTGAGGACAGCTAACACTGAAGCTTTCTTT. Its protein product is CASSLRTANTEAFF.

Only one count was recorded for this clone. CDR3 nucleotide sequence: TGTGCCAGCAGGGCGCTGGGGGGGCAAGAGACCCAGTACTTC. It specifies CASRALGGQETQYF. The chain is built from TRBV11-2 and TRBJ2-5; 7 bases match TRBD2. The trim removed 6 bases at V and 2 bases at J, leaving 6 bases unmatched. This CDR3 region has 14 residues. Germline CDR1 SGHAT, CDR2 FQNNGV. Together with reference TRBV11-2 and TRBJ2-5, the CDR3 gives the full variable domain: EAGVAQSPRYKIIEKRQSVAFWCNPISGHATLYWYQQILGQGPKLLIQFQNNGVVDDSQLPKDRFSAERLKGVDSTLKIQPAKLEDSAVYLCASRALGGQETQYFGPGTRLLVL.

The J gene is TRBJ1-6, the V gene TRBV6-5, with D possibly being TRBD1 (6 bases). CDR3 length equals 14 residues. The germline CDR1 and CDR2 sequences are MNHEY and SVGAGI. The V gene lost 7 bases and the J gene lost 5 bases, with 12 bases spanning the gap. The CDR3 sequence: CASKQGIDNSPLHF. The CDR3 nucleotides are TGTGCCAGCAAACAGGGCATCGATAATTCACCCCTCCACTTT.

This chain uses TRBV7-6 with TRBJ2-5; no reliable D call. The CDR3 covers 14 residues. V was clipped by 1 base and J by 1 base, with 7 bases between them. From germline, CDR1 is SGHVS and CDR2 FNYEAQ. The CDR3, as DNA: TGTGCCAGCAGCTTAGACAGCTTCCAAGAGACCCAGTACTTC. Translated: CASSLDSFQETQYF.

The rearrangement joins TRBV7-9 to TRBJ2-7, with 9 bases that match TRBD2. The CDR3 sequence is 15 residues long. Germline V lookup: CDR1 SEHNR, CDR2 FQNEAQ (reference sequence). Trimming cost V 1 base and J 0 bases; bases outside gene matches: 1. CDR3 nucleotide sequence: TGTGCCAGCAGCTTAGGGGGACTAGCCTCCTACGAGCAGTACTTC. Translating gives CASSLGGLASYEQYF.

J is TRBJ1-5 and V is TRBV19; possible D gene TRBD1, 6 bases. V gave up 4 bases and J gave up 6 bases, with 16 bases separating them. Germline CDR1 LNHDA, CDR2 SQIVND (reference sequence). This CDR3 region has 15 residues. Here the CDR3 reads CASSSVGGGSQPQHF. The CDR3 nucleotides are TGTGCCAGTAGTAGCGTTGGGGGCGGTAGTCAGCCCCAGCATTTT.

The chain is built from TRBV19 and TRBJ1-6, with TRBD1 as a possible D gene (6 bases). Per the germline V gene, CDR1 is LNHDA and CDR2 is SQIVND (reference sequence). V lost 2 bases and J 7 bases, leaving 15 bases between the germline ends. The CDR3 sequence is 16 residues long. CDR3 sequence (DNA): TGTGCCAGTAGTATACAGGGGATCCAGGGCAATTCACCCCTCCACTTT. Encoded protein: CASSIQGIQGNSPLHF.

The V gene is TRBV4-1, the J gene TRBJ1-4; 7 nucleotides line up with TRBD1. CDR3 length: 15 residues. J was trimmed by 7 bases and V by 4 bases; bases with no gene match: 9. CDR1 is MGHRA, CDR2 YSYEKL, per germline. The CDR3 sequence: CASSRQGEKVEKLFF. Here the CDR3 DNA reads TGCGCCAGCAGCCGCCAGGGGGAAAAGGTTGAAAAACTGTTTTTT.

J is TRBJ1-5 and V is TRBV30; weak D call: TRBD1 (5 bases). The germline CDR1 and CDR2 sequences are GTSNPN and SVGIG (reference sequence). The CDR3 extends over 15 amino acids. Trimming took 2 bases from V and 0 from J, leaving 11 bases between them. In nucleotides, the CDR3 is TGTGCCTGGAGTTCAGGGTTGAATAGCAATCAGCCCCAGCATTTT. This gives the protein CAWSSGLNSNQPQHF.

This clone was seen just once. Other nucleotide sequences in the sample specify the same CDR3. The chain joins TRBV6-5 to TRBJ1-1, with D uncertain. V dropped 6 bases and J dropped 2 bases, with 16 bases sitting between them. CDR1 MNHEY and CDR2 SVGAGI come from the germline V gene. There are 15 residues in the CDR3. The CDR3 DNA follows: TGTGCCAGCAGCTACGTCCCGGGGTTAAACACTGAAGCTTTCTTT. Residues: CASSYVPGLNTEAFF.

The V call is TRBV5-6, the J call TRBJ1-1; TRBD1 is a possible D gene (6 bases). The CDR3 consists of 15 residues. Trimming pared 3 bases from V and 1 base from J, leaving 13 bases between. Germline values: CDR1 SGHDT, CDR2 YYEEEE. The CDR3 protein is CASSSYRVGNTEAFF. The DNA of the CDR3 is TGTGCCAGCAGCTCCTACAGGGTGGGGAACACTGAAGCTTTCTTT. Using reference TRBV5-6 and TRBJ1-1 for the parts outside the CDR3, the full variable domain is DAGVTQSPTHLIKTRGQQVTLRCSPKSGHDTVSWYQQALGQGPQFIFQYYEEEERQRGNFPDRFSGHQFPNYSSELNVNALLLGDSALYLCASSSYRVGNTEAFFGQGTRLTVV.

This clone was picked up one time. J is TRBJ1-2 and V is TRBV29-1, with TRBD1 matching over 8 bases. Germline trimming cut 2 bases from V and 7 bases from J; bases unmatched to any gene: 15. The CDR3 has 16 amino acids. Per the germline V gene, CDR1 is SQVTM and CDR2 is ANQGSEA. The CDR3 region has the DNA TGCAGCGTTGAAAGTTTGGGGTACAGGGGGAACAGTGGCTACACCTTC. This encodes CSVESLGYRGNSGYTF.